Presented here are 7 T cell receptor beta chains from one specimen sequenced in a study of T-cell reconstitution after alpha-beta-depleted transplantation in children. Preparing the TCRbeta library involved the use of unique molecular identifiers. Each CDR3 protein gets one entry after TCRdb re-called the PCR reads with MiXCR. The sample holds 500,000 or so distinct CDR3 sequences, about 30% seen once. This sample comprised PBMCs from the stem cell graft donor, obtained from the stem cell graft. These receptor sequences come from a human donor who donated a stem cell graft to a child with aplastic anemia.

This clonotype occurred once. CDR3 nucleotides: TGTGCCTGGGGTGGTTCCCAAAACATTCAGTACTTC. Protein sequence: CAWGGSQNIQYF. The rearrangement uses TRBV30 and TRBJ2-4; no clear D gene. Trimming stripped 5 bases from V and 5 bases from J, with 10 bases between. CDR3 size: 12 residues. The germline gives CDR1 GTSNPN, CDR2 SVGIG (reference sequence).

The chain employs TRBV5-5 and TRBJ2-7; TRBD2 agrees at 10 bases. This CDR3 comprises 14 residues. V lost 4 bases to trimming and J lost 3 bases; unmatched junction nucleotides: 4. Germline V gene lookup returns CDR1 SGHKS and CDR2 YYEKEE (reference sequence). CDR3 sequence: CASSLSGRLYEQYV. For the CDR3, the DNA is TGTGCCAGCAGCCTTAGCGGGAGGCTCTACGAGCAGTACGTC.

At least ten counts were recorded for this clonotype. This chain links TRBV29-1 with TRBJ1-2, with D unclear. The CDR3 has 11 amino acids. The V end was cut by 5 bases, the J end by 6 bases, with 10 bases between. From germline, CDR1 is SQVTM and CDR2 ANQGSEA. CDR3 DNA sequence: TGCAGCGTTCGAGCGCTCGATGGCTACACCTTC. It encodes CSVRALDGYTF.

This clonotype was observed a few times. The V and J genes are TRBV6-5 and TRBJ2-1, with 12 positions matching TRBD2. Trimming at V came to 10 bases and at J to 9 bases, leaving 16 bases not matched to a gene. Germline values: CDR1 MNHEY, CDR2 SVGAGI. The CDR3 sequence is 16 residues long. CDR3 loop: CATGELAGGSAGEQFF. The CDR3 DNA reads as TGTGCCACGGGGGAGCTAGCGGGAGGGTCAGCGGGTGAGCAGTTCTTC.

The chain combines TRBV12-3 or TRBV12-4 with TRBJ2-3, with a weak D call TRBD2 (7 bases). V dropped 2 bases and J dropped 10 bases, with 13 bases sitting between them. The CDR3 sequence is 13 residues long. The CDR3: CASSLQGTIAQYF. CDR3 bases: TGTGCCAGCAGTTTACAGGGGACTATAGCGCAGTATTTT.

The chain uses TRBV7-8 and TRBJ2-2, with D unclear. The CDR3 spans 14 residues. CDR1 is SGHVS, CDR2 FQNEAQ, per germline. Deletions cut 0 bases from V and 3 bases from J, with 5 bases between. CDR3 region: CASSLAVHTGELFF. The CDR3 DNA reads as TGTGCCAGCAGCTTAGCGGTCCACACCGGGGAGCTGTTTTTT. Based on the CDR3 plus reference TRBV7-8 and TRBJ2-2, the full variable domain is GAGVSQSPRYKVAKRGQDVALRCDPISGHVSLFWYQQALGQGPEFLTYFQNEAQLDKSGLPSDRFFAERPEGSVSTLKIQRTQQEDSAVYLCASSLAVHTGELFFGEGSRLTVL.

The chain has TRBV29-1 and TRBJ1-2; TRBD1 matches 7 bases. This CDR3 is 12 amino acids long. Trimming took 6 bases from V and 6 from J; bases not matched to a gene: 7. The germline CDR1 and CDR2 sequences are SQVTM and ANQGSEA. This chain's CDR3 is CSVPRQGDGYTF. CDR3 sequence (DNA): TGCAGCGTCCCGAGACAGGGTGATGGCTACACCTTC.